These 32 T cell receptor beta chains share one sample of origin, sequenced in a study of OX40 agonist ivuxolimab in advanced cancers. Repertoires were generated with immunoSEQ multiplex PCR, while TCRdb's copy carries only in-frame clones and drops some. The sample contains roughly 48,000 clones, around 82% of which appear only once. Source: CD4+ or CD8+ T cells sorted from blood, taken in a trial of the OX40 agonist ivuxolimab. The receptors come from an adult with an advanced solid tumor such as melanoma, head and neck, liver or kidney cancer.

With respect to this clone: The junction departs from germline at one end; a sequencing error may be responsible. Here the CDR3 reads CASSYRPDSPYGQYF. In nucleotides, the CDR3 is TGCGCCAGCAGCTACCGCCCCGACAGCCCCTACGGGCAGTACTTC. The chain has TRBV5-1 and TRBJ2-7, with D tentatively TRBD1 (5 bases). This CDR3 contains 15 residues. CDR1 and CDR2 (germline): SGHRS, YFSETQ.

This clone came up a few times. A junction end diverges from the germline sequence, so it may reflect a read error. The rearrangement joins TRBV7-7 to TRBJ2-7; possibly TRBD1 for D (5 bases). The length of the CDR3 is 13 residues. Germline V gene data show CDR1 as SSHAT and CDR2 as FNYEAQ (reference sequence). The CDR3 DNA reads TGTGCTAGCAGCTTTCGACAGATCTACGAGCAGTACTTC. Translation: CASSFRQIYEQYF.

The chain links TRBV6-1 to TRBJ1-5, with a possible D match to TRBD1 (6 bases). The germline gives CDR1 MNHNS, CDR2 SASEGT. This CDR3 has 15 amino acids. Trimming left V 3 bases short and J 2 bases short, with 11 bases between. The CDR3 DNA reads TGTGCCAGCAGTGAGGGGGGCAGGCGCAATCAGCCCCAGCATTTT. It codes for CASSEGGRRNQPQHF.

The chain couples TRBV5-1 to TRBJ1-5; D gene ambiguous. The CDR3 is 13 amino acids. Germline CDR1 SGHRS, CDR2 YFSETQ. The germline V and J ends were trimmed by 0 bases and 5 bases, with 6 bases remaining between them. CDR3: CASSLERDQPQHF. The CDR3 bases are TGCGCCAGCAGCTTGGAGAGGGATCAGCCCCAGCATTTT.

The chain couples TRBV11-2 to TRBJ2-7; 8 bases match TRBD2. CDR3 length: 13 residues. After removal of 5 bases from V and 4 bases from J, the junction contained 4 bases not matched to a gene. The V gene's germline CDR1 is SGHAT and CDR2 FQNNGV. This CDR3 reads CASSPSGGYEQYF. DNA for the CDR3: TGTGCCAGCAGCCCCAGCGGGGGTTACGAGCAGTACTTC. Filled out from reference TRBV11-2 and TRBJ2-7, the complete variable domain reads EAGVAQSPRYKIIEKRQSVAFWCNPISGHATLYWYQQILGQGPKLLIQFQNNGVVDDSQLPKDRFSAERLKGVDSTLKIQPAKLEDSAVYLCASSPSGGYEQYFGPGTRLTVT.

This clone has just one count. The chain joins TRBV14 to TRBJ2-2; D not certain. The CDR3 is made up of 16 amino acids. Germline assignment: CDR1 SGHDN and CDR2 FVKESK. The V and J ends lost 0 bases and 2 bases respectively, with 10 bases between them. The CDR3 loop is CASSQEIMSNTGELFF. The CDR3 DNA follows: TGTGCCAGCAGCCAAGAGATTATGAGTAACACCGGGGAGCTGTTTTTT.

CDR3 DNA sequence: TGTGCCAGCTCAGCGGCGAAGTCGATCAGATCCTACGAGCAGTACTTC. This codes for CASSAAKSIRSYEQYF. The V gene is TRBV18, the J gene TRBJ2-7; D gene uncertain. Germline assignment: CDR1 KGHSH and CDR2 LQKENI. CDR3 length equals 16 residues. V lost 5 bases, J lost 1 base, and 18 bases lay in between.

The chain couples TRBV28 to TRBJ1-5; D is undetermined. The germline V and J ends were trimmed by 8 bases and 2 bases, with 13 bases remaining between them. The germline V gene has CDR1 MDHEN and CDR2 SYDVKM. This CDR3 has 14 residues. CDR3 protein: CASRLPVGNQPQHF. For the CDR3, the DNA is TGTGCCAGCCGGTTACCTGTAGGCAATCAGCCCCAGCATTTT.

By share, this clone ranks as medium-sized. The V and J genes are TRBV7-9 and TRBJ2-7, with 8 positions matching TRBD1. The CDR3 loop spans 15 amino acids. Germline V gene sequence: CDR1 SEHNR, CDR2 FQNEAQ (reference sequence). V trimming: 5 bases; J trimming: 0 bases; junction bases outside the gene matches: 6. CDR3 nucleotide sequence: TGTGCCAGCAGCCCTCGGGACAGGAGCTCCTACGAGCAGTACTTC. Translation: CASSPRDRSSYEQYF.

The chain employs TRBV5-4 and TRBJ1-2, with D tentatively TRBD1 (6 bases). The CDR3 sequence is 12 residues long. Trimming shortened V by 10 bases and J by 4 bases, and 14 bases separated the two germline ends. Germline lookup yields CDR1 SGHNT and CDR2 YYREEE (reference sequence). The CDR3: CAFQGLSYGYTF. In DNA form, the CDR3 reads TGTGCCTTCCAGGGGTTGAGCTATGGCTACACCTTC.

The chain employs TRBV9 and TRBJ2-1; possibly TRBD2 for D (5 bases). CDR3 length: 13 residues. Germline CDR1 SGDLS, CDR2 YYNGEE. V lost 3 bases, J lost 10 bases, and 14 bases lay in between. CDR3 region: CASSDSTKGEQFF. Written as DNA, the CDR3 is TGTGCCAGCAGCGATTCGACTAAAGGGGAGCAGTTCTTC.

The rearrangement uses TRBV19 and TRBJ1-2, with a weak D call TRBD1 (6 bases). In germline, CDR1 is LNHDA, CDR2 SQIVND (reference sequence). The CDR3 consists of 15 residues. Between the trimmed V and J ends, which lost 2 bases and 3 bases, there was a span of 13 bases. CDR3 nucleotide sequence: TGTGCCAGTAGTATACAGGGGAACTCTGACTATGGCTACACCTTC. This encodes CASSIQGNSDYGYTF.

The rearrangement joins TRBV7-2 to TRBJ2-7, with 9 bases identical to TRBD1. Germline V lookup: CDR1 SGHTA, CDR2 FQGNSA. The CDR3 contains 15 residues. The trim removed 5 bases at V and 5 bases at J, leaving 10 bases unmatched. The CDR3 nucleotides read TGTGCCAGCAGCGACCCCCGGGACAGGGCCCACGAGCAGTACTTC. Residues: CASSDPRDRAHEQYF.

DNA for the CDR3: TGTGCCAGCAGCCCGCAGACTAGCGGGAGGGTCAATGAGCAGTTCTTC. Its translation is CASSPQTSGRVNEQFF. The chain links TRBV11-1 to TRBJ2-1, with 14 nucleotides matching TRBD2. The CDR3 spans 16 residues. The trim removed 5 bases at V and 6 bases at J, leaving 6 bases unmatched. The germline V gene has CDR1 SGHAT and CDR2 FQDESV (reference sequence).

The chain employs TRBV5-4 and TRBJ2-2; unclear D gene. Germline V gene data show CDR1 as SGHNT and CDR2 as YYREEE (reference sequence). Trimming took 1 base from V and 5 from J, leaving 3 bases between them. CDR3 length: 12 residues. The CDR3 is CASSLITGELFF. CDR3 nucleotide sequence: TGTGCCAGCAGCTTGATAACCGGGGAGCTGTTTTTT.

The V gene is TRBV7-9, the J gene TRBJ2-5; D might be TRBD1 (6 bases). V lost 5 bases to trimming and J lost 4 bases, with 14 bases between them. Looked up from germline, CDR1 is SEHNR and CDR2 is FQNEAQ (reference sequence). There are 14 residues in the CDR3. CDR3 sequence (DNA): TGTGCCAGCAGCCCAAAGGGGGTGAGAGAGACCCAGTACTTC. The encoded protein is CASSPKGVRETQYF.

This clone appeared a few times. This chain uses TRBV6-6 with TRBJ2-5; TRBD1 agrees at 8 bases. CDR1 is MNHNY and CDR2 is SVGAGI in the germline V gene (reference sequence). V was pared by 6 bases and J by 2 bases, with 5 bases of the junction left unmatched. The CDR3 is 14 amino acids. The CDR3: CASSQDRVQETQYF. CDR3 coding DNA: TGTGCCAGCAGCCAGGACAGGGTTCAAGAGACCCAGTACTTC.

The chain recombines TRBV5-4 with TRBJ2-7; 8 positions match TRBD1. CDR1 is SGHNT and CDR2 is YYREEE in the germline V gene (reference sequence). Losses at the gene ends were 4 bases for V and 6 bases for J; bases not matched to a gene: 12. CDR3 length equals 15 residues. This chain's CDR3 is CASSPSRTGFTEQYF. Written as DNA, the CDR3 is TGTGCCAGCAGCCCTAGCAGGACAGGGTTTACCGAGCAGTACTTC.

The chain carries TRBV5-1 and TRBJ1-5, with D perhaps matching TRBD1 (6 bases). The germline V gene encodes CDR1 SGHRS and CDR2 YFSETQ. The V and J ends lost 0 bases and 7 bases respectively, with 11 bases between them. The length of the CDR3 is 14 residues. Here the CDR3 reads CASSLGPGEQPQHF. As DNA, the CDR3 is TGCGCCAGCAGCTTGGGGCCAGGGGAACAGCCCCAGCATTTT.

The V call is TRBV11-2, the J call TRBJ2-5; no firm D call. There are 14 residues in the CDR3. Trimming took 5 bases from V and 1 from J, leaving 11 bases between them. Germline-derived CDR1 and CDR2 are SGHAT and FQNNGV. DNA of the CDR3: TGTGCCAGCAGCGACGCGGCCCTCCAAGAGACCCAGTACTTC. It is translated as CASSDAALQETQYF.

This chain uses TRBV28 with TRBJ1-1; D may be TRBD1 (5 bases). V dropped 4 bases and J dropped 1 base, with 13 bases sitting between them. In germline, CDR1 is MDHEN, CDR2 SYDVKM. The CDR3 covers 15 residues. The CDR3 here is CASSSPRVGNTEAFF. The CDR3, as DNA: TGTGCCAGCAGTTCCCCCAGGGTTGGGAACACTGAAGCTTTCTTT.

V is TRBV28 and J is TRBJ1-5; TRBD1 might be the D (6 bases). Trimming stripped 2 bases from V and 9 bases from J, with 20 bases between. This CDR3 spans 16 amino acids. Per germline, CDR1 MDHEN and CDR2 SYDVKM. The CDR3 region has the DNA TGTGCCAGCAGTTTAGATTTGGGGACACTCATGTCGCCCCAGCATTTT. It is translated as CASSLDLGTLMSPQHF.

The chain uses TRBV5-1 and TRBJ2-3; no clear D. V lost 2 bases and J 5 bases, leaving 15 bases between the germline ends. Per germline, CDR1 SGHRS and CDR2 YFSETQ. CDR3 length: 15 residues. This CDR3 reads CASSFTEPGKDTQYF. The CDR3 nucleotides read TGCGCCAGCAGCTTTACCGAACCCGGAAAAGATACGCAGTATTTT.

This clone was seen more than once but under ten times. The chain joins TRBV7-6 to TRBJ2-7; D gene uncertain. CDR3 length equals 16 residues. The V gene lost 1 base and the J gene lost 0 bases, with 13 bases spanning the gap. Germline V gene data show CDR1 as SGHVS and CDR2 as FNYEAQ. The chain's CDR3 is CASSLEGPGGSYEQYF. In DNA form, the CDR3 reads TGTGCCAGCAGCTTAGAAGGGCCCGGCGGCTCCTACGAGCAGTACTTC.

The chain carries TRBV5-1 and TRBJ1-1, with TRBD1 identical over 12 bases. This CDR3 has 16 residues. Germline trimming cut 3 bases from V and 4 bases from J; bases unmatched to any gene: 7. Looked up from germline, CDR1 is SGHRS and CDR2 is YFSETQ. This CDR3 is CASSSGQGAGVTEAFF. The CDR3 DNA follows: TGCGCCAGCAGCTCGGGACAGGGGGCGGGAGTCACTGAAGCTTTCTTT.

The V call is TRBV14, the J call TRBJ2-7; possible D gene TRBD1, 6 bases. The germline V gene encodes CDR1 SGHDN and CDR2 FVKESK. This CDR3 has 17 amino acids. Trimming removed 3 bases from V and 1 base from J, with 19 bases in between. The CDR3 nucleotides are TGTGCCAGCAGCCATAAAACTTACCGGGACACTTCCTACGAGCAGTACTTC. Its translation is CASSHKTYRDTSYEQYF.

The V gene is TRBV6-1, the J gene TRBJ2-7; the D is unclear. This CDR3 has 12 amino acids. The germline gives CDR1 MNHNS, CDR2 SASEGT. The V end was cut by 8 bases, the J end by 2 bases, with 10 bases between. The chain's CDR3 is CASLGSTYEQYF. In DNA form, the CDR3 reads TGTGCCAGCCTAGGCAGCACCTACGAGCAGTACTTC.

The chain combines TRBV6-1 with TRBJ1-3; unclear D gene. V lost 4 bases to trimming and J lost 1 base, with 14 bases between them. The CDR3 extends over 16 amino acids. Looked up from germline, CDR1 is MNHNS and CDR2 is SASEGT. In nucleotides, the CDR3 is TGTGCCAGCAGTGGAGTCAGGACTGGGTCTGGAAACACCATATATTTT. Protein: CASSGVRTGSGNTIYF.

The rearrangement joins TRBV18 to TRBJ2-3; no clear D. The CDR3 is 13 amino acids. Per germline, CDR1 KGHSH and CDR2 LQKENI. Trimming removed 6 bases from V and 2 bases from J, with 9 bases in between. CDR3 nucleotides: TGTGCCAGCTCGATACAGCACACAGATACGCAGTATTTT. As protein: CASSIQHTDTQYF.

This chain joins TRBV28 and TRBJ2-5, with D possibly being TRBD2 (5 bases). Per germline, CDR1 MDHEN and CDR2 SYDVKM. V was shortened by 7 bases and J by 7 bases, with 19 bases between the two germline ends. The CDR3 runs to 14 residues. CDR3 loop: CASTLASPPWTQYF. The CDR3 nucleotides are TGTGCCAGCACCCTAGCATCACCCCCGTGGACCCAGTACTTC. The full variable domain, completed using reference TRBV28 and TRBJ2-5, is DVKVTQSSRYLVKRTGEKVFLECVQDMDHENMFWYRQDPGLGLRLIYFSYDVKMKEKGDIPEGYSVSREKKERFSLILESASTNQTSMYLCASTLASPPWTQYFGPGTRLLVL.

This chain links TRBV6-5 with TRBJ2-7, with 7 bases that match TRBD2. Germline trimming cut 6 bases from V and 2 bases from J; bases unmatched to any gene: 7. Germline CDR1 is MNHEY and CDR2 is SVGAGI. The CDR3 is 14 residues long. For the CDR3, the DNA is TGTGCCAGCAGGACGACTAGCCCAACCTACGAGCAGTACTTC. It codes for CASRTTSPTYEQYF.

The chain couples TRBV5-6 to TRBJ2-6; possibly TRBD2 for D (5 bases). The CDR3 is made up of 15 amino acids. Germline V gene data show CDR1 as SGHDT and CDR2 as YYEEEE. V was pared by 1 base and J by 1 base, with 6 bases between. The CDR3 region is CASSLTGSGANVLTF. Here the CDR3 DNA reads TGTGCCAGCAGCTTGACGGGATCTGGGGCCAACGTCCTGACTTTC.